This TCR beta chain was obtained from a study of T-cell reconstitution after alpha-beta-depleted transplantation in children. Overall study findings and caveats: Some patients owed their high day-60 TCRbeta diversity to surviving recipient T cells and thymic progenitors. Diversity and T-cell counts at one year after transplant derived mostly from new T cells. Reportedly, alpha-beta T cells present about two months post-transplant originated from several hundred expanded clones of graft origin.

The V gene lost 5 bases and the J gene lost 4 bases, with 15 bases spanning the gap. The CDR3 covers 15 residues. Germline V gene lookup returns CDR1 SGHVS and CDR2 FNYEAQ. This clonotype was picked up many times. Antigen unknown. TCRbeta library preparation incorporated unique molecular identifiers. MiXCR, run by TCRdb on the PCR reads, gives a single entry per CDR3 protein. The data hold a few hundred thousand distinct CDR3 sequences, with roughly 12% observed a single time. This specimen was peripheral blood, taken 180 days after TCRalphabeta/CD19-depleted stem cell transplant. The sequence derives from a male patient aged 2 to 10 who had a stem cell transplant for chronic granulomatous disease, so the T cells may come from the graft donor. This chain links TRBV7-6 with TRBJ1-3; weak D call: TRBD1 (6 bases). CDR3 sequence reads: CASSPRGGSGNTIYF. The CDR3, as DNA: TGTGCCAGCAGCCCTCGAGGGGGTTCGGGAAACACCATATATTTT.